This TCR beta chain was recorded in a study of early T cells in non-severe SARS-CoV-2 infection (dated by TCRdb to the early 2020s). Regarding the complete study: Because TCR sequencing relied on bulk RNA taken from unsorted whole blood, pairing of alpha and beta chains was not possible.

Libraries were built with 5' RACE. The sample was run on a NextSeq 500. Unique molecular identifiers were attached to individual cDNA molecules in the TCR library protocol so that sequencing error and PCR bias could be corrected. Both TCR alpha and beta chains were sequenced, and tight co-correlation was observed between alpha and beta sequence abundances in each sample. From the authors' description of their analysis: Decombinator V4 was used to perform V gene, J gene and CDR3 annotation of TCR sequences. TCRs were defined as expanded if a significant change between any two time points was detected under a Poisson model with p below 0.0001. Abundances of TCRs were expressed as counts per million after normalisation to the total number of TCRs sequenced in each sample. MAIT TCRs were defined by TRAV1-2 paired with TRAJ12, TRAJ20 or TRAJ33, and iNKT TCRs by TRAV10 paired with TRAJ18. A search of VDJdb, accessed on 1 November 2021, was run for TCRs annotated to CMV, EBV and SARS-CoV-2, with TCRs annotated for multiple antigens excluded. TCRdb took the public reads, trimmed them with fastp at Q25, ran MiXCR for clone calling and kept in-frame beta chains. Every entry covers one CDR3 protein and lists the most common genes and DNA from its rows. The V and J calls here are based on TCRdb, not the publication. The sample yields about 59,000 distinct CDR3 sequences; around 14% were counted once. Almost 9.5% of the sample is in the top ten clones.

This was a case-control study nested in a cohort of healthcare workers in London, UK, who had nasopharyngeal swab PCR tests and blood samples taken every week. Healthcare workers were recruited between 23 and 31 March 2020, during the week of the UK lockdown, and were followed weekly for up to about 15 weeks. What the authors observed across the whole study: VDJdb matching was skewed toward anti-spike CD8 responses, so virus-specific expansions were likely underestimated and private and CD4 specificities were missed.

In the germline V gene (reference sequence), CDR1 corresponds to DFQATT and CDR2 to SNEGSKA. Here V drops 5 bases and J drops 1 base, and the junction holds 7 bases not matched to any gene. The CDR3, cysteine through phenylalanine, is 17 amino acids long. The only DNA kept is the CDR3, 51 bases in frame from the first base. This clonotype has a count of ten or more. Its target antigen remains unknown. No base qualities exist here, and no much larger clone lies one base off it. Recombination linked TRBV20-1 to TRBJ2-1, with 14 middle bases fitting TRBD2. This sequence was found in an adult who was a healthcare worker with PCR-confirmed SARS-CoV-2 infection or an uninfected control (not recorded which). The specimen comprised whole blood, sampled at baseline. The CDR3 sequence is CSAQGTSGSLSYNEQFF. The nucleotide sequence reads TGCAGTGCTCAAGGGACTAGCGGGAGTCTGTCCTACAATGAGCAGTTCTTC.